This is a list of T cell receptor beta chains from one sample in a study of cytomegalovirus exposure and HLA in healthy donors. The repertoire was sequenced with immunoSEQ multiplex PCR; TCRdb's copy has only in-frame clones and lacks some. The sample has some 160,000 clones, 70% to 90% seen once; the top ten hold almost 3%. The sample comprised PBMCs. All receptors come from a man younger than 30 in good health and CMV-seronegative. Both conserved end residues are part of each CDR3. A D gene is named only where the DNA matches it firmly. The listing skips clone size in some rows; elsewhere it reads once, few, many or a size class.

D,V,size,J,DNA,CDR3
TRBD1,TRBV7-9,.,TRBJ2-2,TGTGCCAGCAGCTCGGACAGGGGGCGCGAACTATTGACCGGGGAGCTGTTTTTT,CASSSDRGRELLTGELFF
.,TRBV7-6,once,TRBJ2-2,TGTGCCAGCAGCTTACGGACAGCGAACACCGGGGAGCTGTTTTTT,CASSLRTANTGELFF
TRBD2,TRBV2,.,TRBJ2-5,TGTGCCAGCAGTGAGTTCCTAGCGGGGGCTGGGGAGACCCAGTACTTC,CASSEFLAGAGETQYF
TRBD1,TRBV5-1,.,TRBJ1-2,TGCGCCAGCAGCGAAAAGGACAGGGAAATCTATGGCTACACCTTC,CASSEKDREIYGYTF
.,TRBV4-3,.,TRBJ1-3,TGCGCCAGCAGCCAAGCCGGGACACCTGGAAACACCATATATTTT,CASSQAGTPGNTIYF
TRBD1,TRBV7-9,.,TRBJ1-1,TGTGCCAGCAGCCCACAGGGGATGAACACTGAAGCTTTCTTT,CASSPQGMNTEAFF
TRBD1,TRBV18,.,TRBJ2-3,TGTGCCAGCTCCCTAACAGGACAGGGCACAGATACGCAGTATTTT,CASSLTGQGTDTQYF
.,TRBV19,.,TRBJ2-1,TGTGCCAGTAGTATAGGCGGGAAGGTCGATGAGCAGTTCTTC,CASSIGGKVDEQFF
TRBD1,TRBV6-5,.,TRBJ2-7,TGTGCCAGCAGTTACGGCTGGACAGGGACCTACGAGCAGTACTTC,CASSYGWTGTYEQYF
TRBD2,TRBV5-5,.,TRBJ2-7,TGTGCCAGCAGCTTCGAGGGGACTAGCGGCTACGAGCAGTACTTC,CASSFEGTSGYEQYF
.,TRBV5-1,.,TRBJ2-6,TGCGCCAGCAGCACTACCGGGATAGACTCTGGGGCCAACGTCCTGACTTTC,CASSTTGIDSGANVLTF
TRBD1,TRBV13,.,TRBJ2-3,TGTGCCAGCAGCCCCCCAGACAGGGTCACAGATACGCAGTATTTT,CASSPPDRVTDTQYF
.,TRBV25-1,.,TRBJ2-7,TGTGCCCGCCGGCTAGCGAGACTTCTCGGCGAGCAGTACTTC,CARRLARLLGEQYF
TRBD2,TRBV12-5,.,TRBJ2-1,TGTGCTAGTGGTTTCAGCGGGAGGGCCTCTCTAGACAATGAGCAGTTCTTC,CASGFSGRASLDNEQFF
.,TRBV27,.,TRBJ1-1,TGTGCCAGCAGTCTTACGCCCTACTCGGGGACTGAAGCTTTCTTT,CASSLTPYSGTEAFF
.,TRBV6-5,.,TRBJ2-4,TGTGCCAGCAGTTACTCTCTGGGGGGTAAAAACATTCAGTACTTC,CASSYSLGGKNIQYF
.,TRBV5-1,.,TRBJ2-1,TGCGCCAGCAGCTTGGGGCCGGGACTGGCCTACAATGAGCAGTTCTTC,CASSLGPGLAYNEQFF
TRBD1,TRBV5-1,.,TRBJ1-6,TGCGCCAGCAGCTTGAAAACGACAGGGGCCAAGTCACCCCTCCACTTT,CASSLKTTGAKSPLHF
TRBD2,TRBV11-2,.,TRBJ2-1,TGTGCCAGCAGCTTAACCCTAGCGGGACCCGTGGGGTACAATGAGCAGTTCTTC,CASSLTLAGPVGYNEQFF
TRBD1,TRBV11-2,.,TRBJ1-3,TGTGCCAGCAGCTTAGGAGGGGGCTATCGAAACACCATATATTTT,CASSLGGGYRNTIYF
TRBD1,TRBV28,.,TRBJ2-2,TGTGCCAGCAGTTTCCTCGGGACAGGGGGAACCGGGGAGCTGTTTTTT,CASSFLGTGGTGELFF
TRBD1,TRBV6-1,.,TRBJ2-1,TGTGCCGGGGGACAGGGGATCAATGAGCAGTTCTTC,CAGGQGINEQFF
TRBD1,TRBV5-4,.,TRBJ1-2,TGTGCCAGCAGCTTGGTACAGGGGAAGGGCTACACCTTC,CASSLVQGKGYTF
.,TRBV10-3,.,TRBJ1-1,TGTGCCATCAGTGTCGACAGGAACACTGAAGCTTTCTTT,CAISVDRNTEAFF
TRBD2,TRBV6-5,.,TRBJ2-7,TGTGCCAGCCTAGCGGGGGACTACGAGCAGTACTTC,CASLAGDYEQYF
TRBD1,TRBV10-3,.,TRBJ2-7,TGTGCCATCAGAGCACAGGGGGAAAGCTCCTACGAGCAGTACTTC,CAIRAQGESSYEQYF
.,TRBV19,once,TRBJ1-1,TGTGCCAGTAAACCCAGTGGGGCGCCAACTGAAGCTTTCTTT,CASKPSGAPTEAFF